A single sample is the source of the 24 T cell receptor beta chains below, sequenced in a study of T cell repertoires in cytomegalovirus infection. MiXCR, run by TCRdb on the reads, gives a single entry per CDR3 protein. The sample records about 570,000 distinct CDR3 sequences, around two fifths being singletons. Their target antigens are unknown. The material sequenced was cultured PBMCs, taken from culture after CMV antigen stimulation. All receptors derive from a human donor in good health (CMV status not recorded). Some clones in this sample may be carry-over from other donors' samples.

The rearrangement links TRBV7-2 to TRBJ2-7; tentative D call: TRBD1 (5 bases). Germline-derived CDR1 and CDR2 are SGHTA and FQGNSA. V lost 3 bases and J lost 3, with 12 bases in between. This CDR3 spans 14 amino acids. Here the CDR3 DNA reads TGTGCCAGCAGCTTGGGATTGACAGTCTACGAGCAGTACTTC. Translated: CASSLGLTVYEQYF. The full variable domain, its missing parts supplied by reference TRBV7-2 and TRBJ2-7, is GAGVSQSPSNKVTEKGKDVELRCDPISGHTALYWYRQSLGQGLEFLIYFQGNSAPDKSGLPSDRFSAERTGGSVSTLTIQRTQQEDSAVYLCASSLGLTVYEQYFGPGTRLTVT.

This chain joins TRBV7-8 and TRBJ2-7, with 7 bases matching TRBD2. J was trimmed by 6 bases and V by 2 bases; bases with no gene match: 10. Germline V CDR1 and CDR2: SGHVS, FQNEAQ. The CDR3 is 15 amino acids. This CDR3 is CASSLYSVGGTEQYF. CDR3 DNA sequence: TGTGCCAGCAGCTTATATTCGGTCGGGGGGACCGAGCAGTACTTC.

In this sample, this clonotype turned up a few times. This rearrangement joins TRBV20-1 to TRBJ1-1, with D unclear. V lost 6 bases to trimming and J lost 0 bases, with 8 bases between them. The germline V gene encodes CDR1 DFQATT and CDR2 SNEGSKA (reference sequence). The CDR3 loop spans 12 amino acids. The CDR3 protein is CSARHLNTEAFF. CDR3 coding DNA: TGCAGTGCAAGACACCTGAACACTGAAGCTTTCTTT.

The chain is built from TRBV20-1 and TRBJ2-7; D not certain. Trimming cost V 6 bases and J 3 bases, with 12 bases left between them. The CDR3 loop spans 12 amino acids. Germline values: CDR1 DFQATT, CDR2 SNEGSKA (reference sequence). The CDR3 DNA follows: TGCAGTGCGGGTGGCAGAAACTACGAGCAGTACTTC. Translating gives CSAGGRNYEQYF.

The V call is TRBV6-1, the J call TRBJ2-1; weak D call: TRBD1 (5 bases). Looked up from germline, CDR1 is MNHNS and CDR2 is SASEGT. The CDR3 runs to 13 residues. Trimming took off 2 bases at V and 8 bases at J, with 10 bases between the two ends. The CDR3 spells CASSETVRDEQFF. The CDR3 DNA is TGTGCCAGCAGTGAAACGGTCAGGGATGAGCAGTTCTTC.

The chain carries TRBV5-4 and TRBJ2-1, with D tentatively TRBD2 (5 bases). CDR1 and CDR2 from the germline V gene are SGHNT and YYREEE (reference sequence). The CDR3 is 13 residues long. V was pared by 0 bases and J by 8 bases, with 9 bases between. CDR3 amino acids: CASSLVGIYEQFF. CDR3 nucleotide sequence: TGTGCCAGCAGCTTGGTCGGGATTTATGAGCAGTTCTTC.

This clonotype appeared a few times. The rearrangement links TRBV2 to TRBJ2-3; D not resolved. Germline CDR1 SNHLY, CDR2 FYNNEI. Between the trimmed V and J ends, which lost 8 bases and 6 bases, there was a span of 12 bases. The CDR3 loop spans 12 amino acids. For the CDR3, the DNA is TGTGCCAGCCGCGCAAGTGTGGATACGCAGTATTTT. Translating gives CASRASVDTQYF.

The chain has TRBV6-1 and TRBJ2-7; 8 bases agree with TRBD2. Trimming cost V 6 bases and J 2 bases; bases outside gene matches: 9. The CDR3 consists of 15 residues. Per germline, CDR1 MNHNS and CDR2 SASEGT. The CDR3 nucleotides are TGTGCCAGCAGACCCGCGGGACTAGGAACCTACGAGCAGTACTTC. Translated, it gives CASRPAGLGTYEQYF.

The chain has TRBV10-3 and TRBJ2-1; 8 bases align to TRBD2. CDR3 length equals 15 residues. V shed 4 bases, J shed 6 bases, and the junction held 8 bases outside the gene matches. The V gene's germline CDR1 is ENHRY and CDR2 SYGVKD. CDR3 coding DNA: TGTGCCATCAGTGGTAGCGGGACCACCCCCAATGAGCAGTTCTTC. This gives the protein CAISGSGTTPNEQFF.

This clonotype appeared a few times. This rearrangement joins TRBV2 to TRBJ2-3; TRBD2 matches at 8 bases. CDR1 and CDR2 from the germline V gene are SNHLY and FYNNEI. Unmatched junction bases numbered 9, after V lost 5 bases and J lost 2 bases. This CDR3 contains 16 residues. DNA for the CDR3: TGTGCCAGCAGTATTTCGGGAGGGGCCCCCACAGATACGCAGTATTTT. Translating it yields CASSISGGAPTDTQYF.

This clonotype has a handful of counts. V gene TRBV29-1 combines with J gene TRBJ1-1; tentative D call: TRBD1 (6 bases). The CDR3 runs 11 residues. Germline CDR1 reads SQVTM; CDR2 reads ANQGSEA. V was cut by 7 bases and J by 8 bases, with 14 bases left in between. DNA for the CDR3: TGCAGCGGGAGGACGGACAGAGAAGCTTTCTTT. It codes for CSGRTDREAFF.

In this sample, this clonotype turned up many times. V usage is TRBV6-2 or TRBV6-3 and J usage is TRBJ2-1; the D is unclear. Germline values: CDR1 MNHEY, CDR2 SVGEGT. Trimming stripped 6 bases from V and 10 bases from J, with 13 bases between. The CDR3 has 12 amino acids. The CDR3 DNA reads TGTGCCAGCAGCTATTTACCCAGAGAGCAGTTCTTC. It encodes CASSYLPREQFF.

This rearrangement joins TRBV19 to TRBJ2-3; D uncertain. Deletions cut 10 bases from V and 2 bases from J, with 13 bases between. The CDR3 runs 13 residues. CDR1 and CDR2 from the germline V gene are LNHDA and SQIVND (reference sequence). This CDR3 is CATKPANTDTQYF. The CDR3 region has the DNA TGTGCCACAAAACCAGCAAACACAGATACGCAGTATTTT. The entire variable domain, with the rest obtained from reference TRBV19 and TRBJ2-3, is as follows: DGGITQSPKYLFRKEGQNVTLSCEQNLNHDAMYWYRQDPGQGLRLIYYSQIVNDFQKGDIAEGYSVSREKKESFPLTVTSAQKNPTAFYLCATKPANTDTQYFGPGTRLTVL.

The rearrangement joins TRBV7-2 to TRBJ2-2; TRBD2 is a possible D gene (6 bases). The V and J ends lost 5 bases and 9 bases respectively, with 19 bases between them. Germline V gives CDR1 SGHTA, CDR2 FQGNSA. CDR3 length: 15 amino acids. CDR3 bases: TGTGCCAGCAGCCCGGGGACTTATCTCCCCTGGGAGCTGTTTTTT. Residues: CASSPGTYLPWELFF.

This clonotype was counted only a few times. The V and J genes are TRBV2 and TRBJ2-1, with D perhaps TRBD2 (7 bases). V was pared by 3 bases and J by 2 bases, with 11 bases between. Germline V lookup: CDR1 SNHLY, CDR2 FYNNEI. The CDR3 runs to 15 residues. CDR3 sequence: CASSDGGPTYNEQFF. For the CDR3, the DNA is TGTGCCAGCAGTGACGGGGGGCCCACCTACAATGAGCAGTTCTTC.

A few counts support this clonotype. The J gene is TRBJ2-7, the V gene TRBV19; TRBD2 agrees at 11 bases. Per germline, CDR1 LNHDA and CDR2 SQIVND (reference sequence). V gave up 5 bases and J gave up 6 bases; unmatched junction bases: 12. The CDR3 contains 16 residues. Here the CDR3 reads CASSVTGTSGASEQYF. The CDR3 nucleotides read TGTGCCAGTAGTGTCACCGGGACTAGCGGAGCATCCGAGCAGTACTTC.

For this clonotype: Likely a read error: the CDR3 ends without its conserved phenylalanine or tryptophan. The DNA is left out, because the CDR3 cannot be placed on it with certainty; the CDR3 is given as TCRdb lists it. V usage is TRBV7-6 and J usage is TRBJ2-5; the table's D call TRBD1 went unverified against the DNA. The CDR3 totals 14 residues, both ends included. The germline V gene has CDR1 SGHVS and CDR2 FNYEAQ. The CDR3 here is CASSLPPRDFSQIV.

The CDR3 sequence is CSAWAGSGGAVGYNEQFF. The CDR3 DNA follows: TGCAGTGCTTGGGCCGGGAGCGGGGGGGCCGTGGGCTACAATGAGCAGTTCTTC. V and J are TRBV20-1 and TRBJ2-1; 10 positions match TRBD2. The CDR3 consists of 18 residues. From germline, CDR1 is DFQATT and CDR2 SNEGSKA (reference sequence). The J segment lost 3 bases and the V segment lost 5 bases, leaving 16 bases of the junction unmatched.

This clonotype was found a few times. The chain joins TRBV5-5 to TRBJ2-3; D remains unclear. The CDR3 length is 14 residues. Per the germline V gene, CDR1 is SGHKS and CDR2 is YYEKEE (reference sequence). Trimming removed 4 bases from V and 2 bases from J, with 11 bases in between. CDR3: CASSPGRHTDTQYF. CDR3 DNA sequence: TGTGCCAGCAGCCCTGGACGGCACACAGATACGCAGTATTTT.

DNA of the CDR3: TGTGCCAGCAGCTTGGGACTCCTCACAGATACGCAGTATTTT. Translated, it gives CASSLGLLTDTQYF. This chain links TRBV7-2 with TRBJ2-3; perhaps TRBD2 as D (6 bases). V was clipped by 3 bases and J by 2 bases, with 9 bases between them. Per the germline V gene, CDR1 is SGHTA and CDR2 is FQGNSA. This CDR3 is 14 amino acids long.

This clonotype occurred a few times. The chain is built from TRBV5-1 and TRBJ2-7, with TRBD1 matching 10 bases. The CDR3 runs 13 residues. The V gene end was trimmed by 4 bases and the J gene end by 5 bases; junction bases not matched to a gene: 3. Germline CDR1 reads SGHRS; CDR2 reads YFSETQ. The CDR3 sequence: CASSAGQGDEQYF. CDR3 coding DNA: TGCGCCAGCAGCGCCGGACAGGGGGACGAGCAGTACTTC.

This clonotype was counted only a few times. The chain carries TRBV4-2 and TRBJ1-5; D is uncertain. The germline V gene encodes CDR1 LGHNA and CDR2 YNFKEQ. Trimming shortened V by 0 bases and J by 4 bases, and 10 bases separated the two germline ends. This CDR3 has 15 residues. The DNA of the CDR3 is TGTGCCAGCAGCCAAGATGGGAGGTTTAATCAGCCCCAGCATTTT. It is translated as CASSQDGRFNQPQHF.

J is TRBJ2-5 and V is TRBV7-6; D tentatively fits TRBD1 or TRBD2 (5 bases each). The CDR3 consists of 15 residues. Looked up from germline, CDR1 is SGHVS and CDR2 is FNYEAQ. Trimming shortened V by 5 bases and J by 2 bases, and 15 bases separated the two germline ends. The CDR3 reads CASSPSKGRQETQYF. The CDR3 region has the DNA TGTGCCAGCAGCCCCTCCAAGGGACGGCAAGAGACCCAGTACTTC.

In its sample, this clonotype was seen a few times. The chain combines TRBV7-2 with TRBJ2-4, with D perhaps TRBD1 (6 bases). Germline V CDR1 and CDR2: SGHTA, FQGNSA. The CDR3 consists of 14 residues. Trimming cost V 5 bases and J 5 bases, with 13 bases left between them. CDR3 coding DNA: TGTGCCAGCAGCCGCACAGGGATCGAAAACATTCAGTACTTC. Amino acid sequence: CASSRTGIENIQYF.